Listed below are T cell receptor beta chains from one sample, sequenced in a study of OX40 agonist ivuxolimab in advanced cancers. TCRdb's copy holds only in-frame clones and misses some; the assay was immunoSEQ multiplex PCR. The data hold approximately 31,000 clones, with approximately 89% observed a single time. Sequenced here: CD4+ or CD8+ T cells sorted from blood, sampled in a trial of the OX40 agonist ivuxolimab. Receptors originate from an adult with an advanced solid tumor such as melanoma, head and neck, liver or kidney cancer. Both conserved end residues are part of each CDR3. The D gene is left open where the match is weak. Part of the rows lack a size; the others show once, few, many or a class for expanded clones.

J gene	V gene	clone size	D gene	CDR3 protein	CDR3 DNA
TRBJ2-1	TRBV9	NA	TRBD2	CASSTERSSGWNEQFF	TGTGCCAGCAGCACTGAAAGGTCTAGCGGGTGGAATGAGCAGTTCTTC
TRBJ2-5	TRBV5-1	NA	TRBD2	CASSLGTSGETQYF	TGCGCCAGCAGCTTGGGGACTAGCGGAGAGACCCAGTACTTC
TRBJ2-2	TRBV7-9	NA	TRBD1	CASKWTGVTGELFF	TGTGCCAGTAAATGGACAGGGGTCACCGGGGAGCTGTTTTTT
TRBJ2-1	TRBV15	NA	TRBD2	CATSRAQREGGDEQFF	TGTGCCACCAGCAGAGCGCAGCGGGAGGGAGGGGATGAGCAGTTCTTC
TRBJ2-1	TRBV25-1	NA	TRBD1	CASSESGTGSYNEQFF	TGTGCCAGCAGTGAATCCGGGACAGGCTCCTACAATGAGCAGTTCTTC
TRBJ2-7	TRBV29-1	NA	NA	CSVVLNYEQYF	TGCAGCGTTGTTCTAAACTACGAGCAGTACTTC
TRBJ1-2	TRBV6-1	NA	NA	CASRQQGGISYGYTF	TGTGCCAGCAGACAACAGGGCGGGATAAGTTATGGCTACACCTTC
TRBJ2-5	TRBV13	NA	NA	CASSLGLETQYF	TGTGCCAGCAGCTTAGGCCTGGAGACCCAGTACTTC
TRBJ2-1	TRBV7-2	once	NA	CASSLVRSGADEQFF	TGTGCCAGCAGCTTAGTGCGGTCAGGAGCCGATGAGCAGTTCTTC
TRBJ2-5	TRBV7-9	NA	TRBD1	CASSQQGAEPQYF	TGTGCCAGCAGCCAACAGGGGGCAGAGCCCCAGTACTTC
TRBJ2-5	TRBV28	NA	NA	CASSFRGLETQYF	TGTGCCAGCAGTTTTCGTGGGTTGGAGACCCAGTACTTC
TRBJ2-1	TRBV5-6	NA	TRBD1	CASSSATGASDEQFF	TGTGCCAGCAGCTCTGCGACAGGGGCCAGCGATGAGCAGTTCTTC
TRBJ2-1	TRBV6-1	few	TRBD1	CASSPITDRVKQFF	TGTGCCAGCAGCCCAATAACGGACAGGGTGAAGCAGTTCTTC
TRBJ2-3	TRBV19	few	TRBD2	CASSSGRVADTQYF	TGTGCCAGTAGTAGCGGGAGGGTCGCAGATACGCAGTATTTT
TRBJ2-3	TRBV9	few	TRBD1	CASSARTGDTDTQYF	TGTGCCAGCAGCGCGAGGACAGGCGACACAGATACGCAGTATTTT
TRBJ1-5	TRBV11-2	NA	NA	CASSWKGDSNQPQHF	TGTGCCAGCAGCTGGAAAGGAGATAGCAATCAGCCCCAGCATTTT
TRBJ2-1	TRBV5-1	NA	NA	CASSPGTSYNEQFF	TGCGCCAGCAGCCCCGGGACATCCTACAATGAGCAGTTCTTC
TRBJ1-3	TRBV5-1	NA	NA	CASSSAPLSGNTIYF	TGCGCCAGCAGCTCGGCACCTCTCTCTGGAAACACCATATATTTT
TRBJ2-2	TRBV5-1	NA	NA	CASSPWPDTGELFF	TGCGCCAGCAGCCCCTGGCCTGACACCGGGGAGCTGTTTTTT
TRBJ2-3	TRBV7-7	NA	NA	CASSLGSTDTQYF	TGTGCTAGCAGCTTAGGCTCAACAGATACGCAGTATTTT
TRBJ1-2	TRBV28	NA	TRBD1	CASSTRDRGHYGYTF	TGTGCCAGCAGTACACGGGACAGGGGCCATTATGGCTACACCTTC
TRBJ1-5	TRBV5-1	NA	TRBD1	CASSQGQGANQPQHF	TGCGCCAGCAGCCAGGGACAGGGGGCTAATCAGCCCCAGCATTTT
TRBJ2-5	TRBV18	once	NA	CASSPLNRYQETQYF	TGTGCCAGCTCACCTTTGAACCGATATCAAGAGACCCAGTACTTC
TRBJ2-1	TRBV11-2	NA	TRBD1	CASSLALTGAPYNEQFF	TGTGCCAGCAGCCTGGCCCTAACAGGGGCCCCCTACAATGAGCAGTTCTTC
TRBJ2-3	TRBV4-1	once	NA	CASSREQTDTQYF	TGCGCCAGCAGCCGCGAGCAAACAGATACGCAGTATTTT
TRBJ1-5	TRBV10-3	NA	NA	CAISESGDYSNQPQHF	TGTGCCATCAGTGAGTCTGGAGATTATAGCAATCAGCCCCAGCATTTT
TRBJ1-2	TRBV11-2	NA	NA	CASSLNRDYYGYTF	TGTGCCAGCAGCTTGAACAGGGACTACTATGGCTACACCTTC
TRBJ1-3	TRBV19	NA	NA	CASSISADPGNTIYF	TGTGCCAGTAGTATCAGTGCAGATCCTGGAAACACCATATATTTT
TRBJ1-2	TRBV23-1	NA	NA	CASSPGFTYGYTF	TGCGCCAGCAGTCCAGGATTCACCTATGGCTACACCTTC